This is a list of T cell receptor beta chains from one sample in a study of cytomegalovirus exposure and HLA in healthy donors. Here immunoSEQ multiplex PCR was the method, and the copy in TCRdb shows in-frame clones only, minus some. In the table there are 120,000 to 150,000 clones, around 80% of which are singletons. The sequenced sample consisted of PBMCs. The receptors originated from a young man in good health and CMV-seropositive. Each CDR3 is given with its conserved first and last residue. D genes are given only for firm matches. Size is stated for part of the rows, as once, few or many counts, or as a class when the clone is expanded.

CDR3 protein,CDR3 DNA,D gene,clone size,CDR3 length,J gene,V gene
CASSSQGALDYGYTF,TGTGCCAGCAGTTCACAGGGGGCGTTGGATTATGGCTACACCTTC,TRBD1,NA,15,TRBJ1-2,TRBV27
CASSQESRQGQETQYF,TGCGCCAGCAGCCAGGAGAGCCGGCAGGGTCAAGAGACCCAGTACTTC,NA,NA,16,TRBJ2-5,TRBV4-1
CASSLSSGVAGAHEQFF,TGTGCCAGCAGTTTATCGTCCGGGGTAGCGGGAGCCCATGAGCAGTTCTTC,TRBD2,NA,17,TRBJ2-1,TRBV27
CASSSPERRYEQYF,TGTGCCAGCAGTTCGCCGGAGAGAAGGTACGAGCAGTACTTC,NA,NA,14,TRBJ2-7,TRBV27
CASSLRQSEQYF,TGTGCCAGCAGCCTTAGACAGTCCGAGCAGTACTTC,NA,NA,12,TRBJ2-7,TRBV28
CASEGIGGTEAFF,TGTGCTAGTGAAGGAATAGGAGGGACTGAAGCTTTCTTT,NA,NA,13,TRBJ1-1,TRBV12-5
CASSLDRGSNQPQHF,TGCGCCAGCAGCCTCGACAGGGGTAGCAATCAGCCCCAGCATTTT,TRBD1,NA,15,TRBJ1-5,TRBV4-1
CAWTTTGGSTEAFF,TGTGCCTGGACCACCACAGGGGGCTCCACTGAAGCTTTCTTT,TRBD1,NA,14,TRBJ1-1,TRBV30
CASSPREGLDNEQFF,TGTGCCAGCAGCCCCCGCGAGGGCCTTGACAATGAGCAGTTCTTC,NA,few,15,TRBJ2-1,TRBV27
CASSEPLDRGLNTEAFF,TGTGCCAGCAGCGAGCCCTTGGACAGGGGCTTGAACACTGAAGCTTTCTTT,TRBD1,NA,17,TRBJ1-1,TRBV9
CASSPGTGSYGYTF,TGTGCCAGCTCACCAGGGACAGGGAGTTATGGCTACACCTTC,TRBD1,NA,14,TRBJ1-2,TRBV18
CSSSLGGLAGAWADTQYF,TGTTCCAGCAGCCTCGGCGGACTAGCGGGAGCGTGGGCAGATACGCAGTATTTT,TRBD2,NA,18,TRBJ2-3,TRBV7-9
CASSEQGASTEAFF,TGCGCCAGCAGTGAACAGGGGGCAAGCACTGAAGCTTTCTTT,TRBD1,NA,14,TRBJ1-1,TRBV5-1
CASSVRDQETQYF,TGTGCCAGCAGCGTAAGAGATCAAGAGACCCAGTACTTC,NA,NA,13,TRBJ2-5,TRBV9
CASRPRATNEKLFF,TGCGCCAGCCGTCCCCGGGCAACTAATGAAAAACTGTTTTTT,NA,NA,14,TRBJ1-4,TRBV4-1
CASLLKLADYEQYF,TGTGCCAGCCTCCTAAAGCTAGCTGACTACGAGCAGTACTTC,NA,NA,14,TRBJ2-7,TRBV21-1
CASSLDRLAALVSGEQYF,TGTGCCAGCAGCTTAGATCGACTAGCGGCGTTGGTATCGGGAGAGCAGTACTTC,TRBD2,NA,18,TRBJ2-7,TRBV11-2
CASIPDRYSNQPQHF,TGTGCCAGCATCCCCGACAGATATAGCAATCAGCCCCAGCATTTT,NA,once,15,TRBJ1-5,TRBV27
CASSMGTGPPFGNTIYF,TGTGCCAGTAGTATGGGGACAGGCCCACCCTTTGGAAACACCATATATTTT,TRBD1,once,17,TRBJ1-3,TRBV19
CASSLRRIINSYNEQFF,TGTGCCAGCAGTTTAAGGCGGATTATAAACTCCTACAATGAGCAGTTCTTC,NA,NA,17,TRBJ2-1,TRBV28
CATSRDPADLKGIQYF,TGTGCCACCAGCAGAGATCCAGCGGACTTAAAAGGGATTCAGTACTTC,NA,NA,16,TRBJ2-4,TRBV15
CASSPVSDSTDTQYF,TGTGCCAGCAGCCCCGTCAGCGATAGCACAGATACGCAGTATTTT,NA,NA,15,TRBJ2-3,TRBV4-2
CASSYSIGTGAYEQYF,TGTGCCAGCAGTTACTCGATAGGGACAGGCGCCTACGAGCAGTACTTC,TRBD1,NA,16,TRBJ2-7,TRBV6-6
CASSSGLAVTYEQYF,TGTGCCAGCAGCTCAGGACTAGCGGTGACCTACGAGCAGTACTTC,TRBD2,NA,15,TRBJ2-7,TRBV7-9
CASSPLDRGGGRQYF,TGTGCCAGCAGTCCCCTGGACAGGGGAGGAGGGCGGCAGTACTTC,TRBD1,NA,15,TRBJ2-7,TRBV6-5
CASSLDRGGSYEQYF,TGCGCCAGCAGCTTGGACAGGGGAGGTAGCTACGAGCAGTACTTC,NA,NA,15,TRBJ2-7,TRBV5-1
CASSDRTGEQFF,TGTGCCAGCAGCGACCGTACGGGTGAGCAGTTCTTC,NA,NA,12,TRBJ2-1,TRBV5-4
CASSKKVAEVSYNEQFF,TGTGCCAGCAGTAAAAAGGTCGCGGAAGTCTCCTACAATGAGCAGTTCTTC,NA,NA,17,TRBJ2-1,TRBV7-9